This TCR beta chain was identified during a study of T cell responses to AZD1222 COVID-19 vaccine. General study findings and limits: Just a handful of AZD1222 recipients were seropositive at baseline. Close to half of all spike-specific TCRs reportedly target regions of the variants that are unmutated. Spike-specific TCR breadth and depth grew following two AZD1222 doses.

Worth noting for this clone: Its antigen remains unidentified.

The CDR3 is 15 amino acids. CDR1 is MGHRA and CDR2 is YSYEKL in the germline V gene. V lost 0 bases and J lost 7, with 13 bases in between. Repertoires were generated with immunoSEQ multiplex PCR, while TCRdb's copy carries only in-frame clones and drops some. The profile shows approximately 140,000 clones, 85% to 90% of them singletons. The TCR was taken from an adult who received the AZD1222 COVID-19 vaccine. The chain joins TRBV4-1 to TRBJ1-5; TRBD1 might be the D (5 bases). The sample in question was peripheral blood, obtained 28 days after the second AZD1222 dose. CDR3 nucleotide sequence: TGCGCCAGCAGCCAAGATGACGGAGGGGTACAGCCCCAGCATTTT. It encodes CASSQDDGGVQPQHF.